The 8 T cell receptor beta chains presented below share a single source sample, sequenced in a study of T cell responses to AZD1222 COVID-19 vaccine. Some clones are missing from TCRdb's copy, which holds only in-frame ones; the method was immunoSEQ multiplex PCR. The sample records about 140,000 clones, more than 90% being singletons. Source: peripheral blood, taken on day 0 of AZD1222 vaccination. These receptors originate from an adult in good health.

In DNA, the CDR3 is TGCAGCGGGGGTTTGAGGGGGAACACTGAAGCTTTCTTT. Translating gives CSGGLRGNTEAFF. The V and J genes are TRBV29-1 and TRBJ1-1; D is possibly TRBD1 (5 bases). Trimming took off 7 bases at V and 1 base at J, with 13 bases between the two ends. From germline, CDR1 is SQVTM and CDR2 ANQGSEA. The CDR3 spans 13 residues.

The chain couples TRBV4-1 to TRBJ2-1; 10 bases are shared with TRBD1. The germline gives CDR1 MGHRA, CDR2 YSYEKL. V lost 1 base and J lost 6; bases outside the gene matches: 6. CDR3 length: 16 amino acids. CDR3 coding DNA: TGCGCCAGCAGCCAAGTAGGGACAGGGGCTACCAATGAGCAGTTCTTC. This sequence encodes CASSQVGTGATNEQFF.

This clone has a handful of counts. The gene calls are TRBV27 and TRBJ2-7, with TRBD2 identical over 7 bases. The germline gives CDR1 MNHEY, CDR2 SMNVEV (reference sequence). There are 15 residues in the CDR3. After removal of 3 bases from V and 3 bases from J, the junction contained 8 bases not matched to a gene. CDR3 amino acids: CASSFGGRVGYEQYF. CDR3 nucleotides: TGTGCCAGCAGTTTTGGAGGGAGGGTTGGCTACGAGCAGTACTTC.

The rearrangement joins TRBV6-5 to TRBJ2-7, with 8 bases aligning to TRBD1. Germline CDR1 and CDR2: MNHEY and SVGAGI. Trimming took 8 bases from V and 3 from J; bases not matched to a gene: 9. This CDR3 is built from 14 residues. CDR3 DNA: TGTGCCAGCCAGAACCCAGGGGGCGGCTACGAGCAGTACTTC. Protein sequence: CASQNPGGGYEQYF.

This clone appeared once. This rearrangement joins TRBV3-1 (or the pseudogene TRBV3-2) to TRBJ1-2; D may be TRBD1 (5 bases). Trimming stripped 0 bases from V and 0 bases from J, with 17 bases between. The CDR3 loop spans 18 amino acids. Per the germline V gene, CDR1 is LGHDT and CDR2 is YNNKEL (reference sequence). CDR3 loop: CASSQDRDRGRANYGYTF. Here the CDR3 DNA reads TGTGCCAGCAGCCAAGATCGGGATCGGGGGAGGGCTAACTATGGCTACACCTTC.

CDR3 protein: CASSTENTIYF. CDR3 DNA: TGTGCCAGCTCAACGGAGAACACCATATATTTT. The chain uses TRBV18 and TRBJ1-3; no clear D. CDR1 and CDR2 (germline): KGHSH, LQKENI. The CDR3 runs 11 residues. The germline V and J ends were trimmed by 5 bases and 7 bases, with 6 bases remaining between them.

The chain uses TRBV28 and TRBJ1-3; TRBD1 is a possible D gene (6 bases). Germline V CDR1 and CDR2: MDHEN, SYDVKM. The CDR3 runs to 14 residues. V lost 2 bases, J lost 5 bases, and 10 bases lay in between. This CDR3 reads CASSLPGARNTIYF. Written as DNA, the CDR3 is TGTGCCAGCAGTTTACCAGGGGCGCGAAACACCATATATTTT.

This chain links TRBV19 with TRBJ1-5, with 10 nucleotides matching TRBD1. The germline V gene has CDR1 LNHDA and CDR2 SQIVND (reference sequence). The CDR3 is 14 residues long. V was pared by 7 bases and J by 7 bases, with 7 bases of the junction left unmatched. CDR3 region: CASNPGQGEQPQHF. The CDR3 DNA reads TGTGCCAGTAACCCCGGACAGGGGGAGCAGCCCCAGCATTTT.